This TCR beta chain was profiled in a study of cytomegalovirus exposure and HLA in healthy donors. Study-level points and caveats: Subsequent analysis showed first-cohort TCR clusters tending to co-occur in about 110 validation repertoires.

Sequencing used immunoSEQ multiplex PCR; TCRdb keeps in-frame clones, though not all of them. The profile shows 200,000 to 300,000 clones, 70% to 90% of them singletons. As for this clone: Its antigen is still unknown.

The CDR3 totals 17 residues. Germline CDR1 reads SGHRS; CDR2 reads YFSETQ. V lost 0 bases and J lost 0; bases outside the gene matches: 7. The source is a woman aged 25 to 39 in good health and CMV-seropositive. The sample was PBMCs. This rearrangement joins TRBV5-1 to TRBJ1-1, with 8 bases lining up with TRBD1. The CDR3 is CASSLEPRGRLNTEAFF. CDR3 nucleotides: TGCGCCAGCAGCTTGGAACCCAGGGGGCGGCTGAACACTGAAGCTTTCTTT.